These 15 T cell receptor beta chains were sequenced from one sample in a study of tissue T cells after allogeneic stem cell transplantation. Time point specified: mouse harvest day 7 after allogeneic transplant. Mouse grafts combined 10^7 T-cell-depleted bone marrow cells with 10^6 splenic CD5+ T cells. Measured with immunoSEQ multiplex PCR; TCRdb has only the in-frame clones, and not every one. The table has 3,000 to 5,000 clones, 50% seen once. The sample taken for sequencing was lymph node tissue. These receptors all come from a female BALB/c mouse given C57BL/6 T cells with graft-versus-host disease after an allogeneic hematopoietic cell transplant.

Note on this clone: Genes here carry mouse names. With the read ending 1 residue before the CDR3 end, the germline J gene is used to fill in that end. The V and J genes are TRBV13-2 and TRBJ1-4, with 7 nucleotides matching TRBD1. Trimming at V came to 0 bases and at J to 7 bases, leaving 9 bases not matched to a gene. Per germline, CDR1 NNHNN and CDR2 SYGAGS (reference sequence). The CDR3 contains 16 residues. The CDR3 reads CASGDARTGGGERLFF. The part of the CDR3 DNA that was read is TGTGCCAGCGGTGATGCCCGGACAGGAGGGGGCGAAAGATTATTT.

Comment on this clone: Here the gene names and germline are mouse. Coverage ceases 1 residue before the CDR3 finishes, and the germline J gene fills in the end. The chain couples TRBV20 to TRBJ2-1; TRBD2 aligns across 11 bases. V shed 2 bases and J 4 bases; nucleotides not matched to a gene: 7. This CDR3 region has 16 residues. Germline V gene sequence: CDR1 GFQATS, CDR2 STVNSAI. CDR3 residues: CGARSPGLGVYAEQFF. CDR3 DNA (partial): TGTGGTGCTAGGTCCCCGGGACTGGGGGTATATGCTGAGCAGTTC.

This clone has just a few counts. Gene names and germline match the mouse. The CDR3 end falls 1 residue outside the read, so it is completed with the germline J gene. This chain uses TRBV13-3 with TRBJ1-4, with 7 bases fitting TRBD1. Germline CDR1 and CDR2: NNHDY and SYVADS. V shed 4 bases and J 2 bases; nucleotides not matched to a gene: 2. The CDR3 has 14 amino acids. Incomplete CDR3 DNA: TGTGCCAGCAGTCTGACAGGGTCCAACGAAAGATTATTT. Its protein product is CASSLTGSNERLF. In full, the CDR3 reads CASSLTGSNERLFF.

Sample share makes this clone medium-sized. The listed genes are named as in mouse. Read coverage stops 1 residue before the CDR3 terminus; the germline J gene supplies the remainder. The V gene is TRBV12-2, the J gene TRBJ1-2; a weak D match, TRBD1 (6 bases). V lost 1 base to trimming and J lost 4 bases, with 9 bases between them. Germline V gene sequence: CDR1 SGHLS, CDR2 HYDKME. The CDR3 extends over 13 amino acids. The CDR3 bases that were read are TGTGCCAGCTCTCTGGGGGGCGGCTCCGACTACACC. Residues: CASSLGGGSDYT. The whole CDR3 is CASSLGGGSDYTF.

As regards this clone: The listed genes are named as in mouse. The read is 1 residue too short to cover the CDR3 end, so that end is filled in from the germline J gene. The gene calls are TRBV13-3 and TRBJ1-2; tentative D call: TRBD1 (5 bases). The germline V gene encodes CDR1 NNHDY and CDR2 SYVADS. V lost 1 base and J 4 bases, leaving 8 bases between the germline ends. This CDR3 spans 13 amino acids. CDR3 DNA (partial): TGTGCCAGCAGTGATCGGGGCGGCTCCGACTACACC. Its translation is CASSDRGGSDYT. The entire CDR3 reads CASSDRGGSDYTF.

In the case of this clone: Gene names are mouse gene names. Coverage ceases 1 residue before the CDR3 finishes, and the germline J gene fills in the end. The genes are TRBV26 and TRBJ2-1; TRBD2 aligns across 10 bases. Germline V gives CDR1 KGHPV, CDR2 FQNQEV (reference sequence). With 4 bases clipped from V and 0 bases from J, the junction kept 3 bases outside the gene matches. There are 16 residues in the CDR3. CDR3 protein: CASSRLGGGNYAEQFF. CDR3 bases read: TGTGCCAGCAGTCGACTGGGGGGCGGTAACTATGCTGAGCAGTTC. Supplemented by reference TRBV26 and TRBJ2-1, the full variable domain reads NSKVIQTPRYLVKGQGQKAKMRCIPEKGHPVVFWYQQNKNNEFKFLINFQNQEVLQQIDMTEKRFSAECPSNSPCSLEIQSSEAGDSALYLCASSRLGGGNYAEQFFGPGTRLTVL.

About this clone itself: Mouse gene names apply. Read data end 1 residue before the CDR3 end; the end is taken from the germline J gene. The chain couples TRBV3 to TRBJ2-1; the D is unclear. Trimming took 2 bases from V and 1 from J, leaving 9 bases between them. CDR3 length equals 15 residues. The germline V gene has CDR1 SNHLY and CDR2 FYNGKV (reference sequence). Partial CDR3 DNA: TGTGCCAGCAGCTTAAGTGACACGAACTATGCTGAGCAGTTC. Protein sequence: CASSLSDTNYAEQF. The full CDR3 protein is CASSLSDTNYAEQFF.

This clone was seen only a few times. The germline and genes are mouse ones. The read ends 1 residue early relative to the CDR3; the germline J gene fills the gap. The rearrangement uses TRBV26 and TRBJ2-1; 8 nucleotides match TRBD2. After removal of 6 bases from V and 0 bases from J, the junction contained 7 bases not matched to a gene. The CDR3 sequence is 16 residues long. Germline V gene lookup returns CDR1 KGHPV and CDR2 FQNQEV (reference sequence). CDR3 DNA (partial): TGTGCCAGCAGATTGGACTGGGCGAATAACTATGCTGAGCAGTTC. It translates to CASRLDWANNYAEQF. Given in full, the CDR3 is CASRLDWANNYAEQFF.

Worth noting for this clone: Mouse gene names apply. The CDR3 extends 1 residue past the end of the read, so its final part is completed from the germline J gene. The chain combines TRBV5 with TRBJ2-2; 8 bases align to TRBD1. Per the germline V gene, CDR1 is LGHNA and CDR2 is YNLKQL (reference sequence). With 4 bases clipped from V and 4 bases from J, the junction kept 5 bases outside the gene matches. The CDR3 has 15 residues. CDR3 DNA, as far as it was read: TGTGCCAGCAGCCGCGACAGGGGAGGCACCGGGCAGCTCTAC. Encoded protein: CASSRDRGGTGQLY. The CDR3 reads in full as CASSRDRGGTGQLYF.

This clone is termed large. Gene names denote mouse genes. The sequence runs out 1 residue before the end of the CDR3; the remainder is reconstructed from the germline J gene. The V gene is TRBV4, the J gene TRBJ1-2; TRBD1 matches 8 bases. After removal of 6 bases from V and 1 base from J, the junction contained 7 bases not matched to a gene. Germline CDR1 reads LGHDT; CDR2 reads YNNKQL (reference sequence). This CDR3 region has 15 residues. The CDR3 bases that were read are TGTGCCAGCAGTCCTACAGGGGGGGTAAACTCCGACTACACC. Translation gives CASSPTGGVNSDYT. The full-length CDR3 reads as CASSPTGGVNSDYTF. Full variable domain (outside the CDR3, taken from reference TRBV4 and TRBJ1-2): ETAVFQTPNYHVTQVGNEVSFNCKQTLGHDTMYWYKQDSKKLLKIMFSYNNKQLIVNETVPRRFSPQSSDKAHLNLRIKSVEPEDSAVYLCASSPTGGVNSDYTFGSGTRLLVI.

The sample holds one count of this clone. Germline and genes here are mouse. The CDR3 extends 1 residue past the end of the read, so its final part is completed from the germline J gene. J is TRBJ1-6 and V is TRBV26, with unresolved D. TRBJ1-6 carries the ORF label, with uncertain function. The V end lost 4 bases, the J end lost 3 bases, and 4 bases lay between the germline ends. Germline V gene sequence: CDR1 KGHPV, CDR2 FQNQEV (reference sequence). The CDR3 sequence is 13 residues long. The CDR3 sequence is CASSPSYNSPLYF. The covered CDR3 bases are TGTGCCAGCAGTCCCAGCTATAATTCGCCCCTCTAC.

A word on this clone: Here the gene names and germline are mouse. The read ends 1 residue early relative to the CDR3; the germline J gene fills the gap. The chain links TRBV15 to TRBJ1-1; no definite D call. This CDR3 spans 13 amino acids. From germline, CDR1 is SGHND and CDR2 FRSKSL. V was shortened by 2 bases and J by 1 base, with 5 bases between the two germline ends. The part of the CDR3 DNA that was read is TGTGCCAGCAGTTTAAGACAAAACACAGAAGTCTTC. Amino acid sequence: CASSLRQNTEVF. The CDR3 in full is CASSLRQNTEVFF.

Comment on this clone: The gene names given are mouse names. The missing CDR3 end, 1 residue past where the read stops, is filled in from the germline J gene. Other DNA sequences in the sample encode the same CDR3. The rearrangement links TRBV3 to TRBJ2-1, with 8 bases matching TRBD1. There are 14 residues in the CDR3. V lost 4 bases, J lost 3 bases, and 2 bases stayed unmatched. Looked up from germline, CDR1 is SNHLY and CDR2 is FYNGKV (reference sequence). Here the CDR3 reads CASSSTGGYAEQFF. The covered CDR3 bases are TGTGCCAGCAGCTCCACAGGGGGCTATGCTGAGCAGTTC. The full variable domain, rest sourced from reference TRBV3 and TRBJ2-1, is GPKVLQIPSHQIIDMGQMVTLNCDPVSNHLYFYWYKQILGQQMEFLVNFYNGKVMEKSKLFKDQFSVERPDGSYFTLKIQPTALEDSAVYFCASSSTGGYAEQFFGPGTRLTVL.

On this clone itself: Gene names and germline refer to mouse. The CDR3 is cut off 1 residue early in the read; its end comes from the germline J gene. The chain couples TRBV26 to TRBJ1-1; TRBD1 matches at 9 bases. This CDR3 region has 13 residues. The junction had 4 bases not matched to a gene; V was cut back by 7 bases and J by 4 bases. Germline values: CDR1 KGHPV, CDR2 FQNQEV (reference sequence). This CDR3 reads CASTRDRATEVFF. The CDR3 DNA, read in part, is TGTGCCAGCACCCGGGACAGGGCCACAGAAGTCTTC.

With respect to this clone: These gene names are mouse names. The read stops 1 residue short of the end of the CDR3; the missing end is completed from the germline J gene. V usage is TRBV13-1 and J usage is TRBJ1-4; possible D gene TRBD1, 5 bases. The CDR3 has 13 residues. V was clipped by 5 bases and J by 0 bases, with 5 bases between them. Germline V gene sequence: CDR1 NSHNY, CDR2 SYGAGN. The CDR3 protein is CASRTVSNERLFF. The covered CDR3 bases are TGTGCCAGCAGGACAGTTTCCAACGAAAGATTATTT.